This record concerns one T cell receptor (beta chain) sequence. The germline V and J ends were trimmed by 6 bases and 0 bases, with 21 bases remaining between them. CDR3 length: 19 amino acids. Germline V gives CDR1 ENHRY, CDR2 SYGVKD. Data came from immunoSEQ multiplex PCR; TCRdb stores just in-frame clones and leaves some out. The profile covers some 120,000 clones, with 88% appearing a single time and about 7.3% taken by the ten largest. The data were obtained in a study of blood T cell repertoires in COVID-19. Study-level information: T cells, B-cell-depleted T cells, or PBMCs provided the cDNA or gDNA that served as material.

This clonotype originated in a man aged 50 to 60 with acute or convalescent COVID-19. The sequencing input was peripheral blood. The chain joins TRBV10-3 to TRBJ2-6; D possibly corresponds to TRBD1 (8 bases). The CDR3 protein is CAISRTGREESSGANVLTF. The CDR3 coding sequence is TGTGCCATCAGCCGGACAGGGAGGGAAGAAAGCTCTGGGGCCAACGTCCTGACTTTC.